The 20 T cell receptor beta chains in this list originate from one sample, sequenced in a study of blood T cell repertoires in COVID-19. Clones were read by immunoSEQ multiplex PCR, and TCRdb kept only the in-frame ones, dropping some. Here the sample spans under 400,000 clones, roughly 86% being singletons. The sample comprised PBMCs or T cells enriched from blood (not recorded which). Receptor source: a woman aged 25 to 39 who had been exposed to COVID-19.

The V call is TRBV5-1, the J call TRBJ1-3, with D possibly being TRBD1 (6 bases). With 2 bases removed from V and 1 base from J, the gap between germline ends came to 13 bases. This CDR3 is built from 16 residues. Per germline, CDR1 SGHRS and CDR2 YFSETQ. The DNA for the CDR3 is TGCGCCAGCAGCTTCTCAGGGGTCCAATCTGGAAACACCATATATTTT. Protein sequence: CASSFSGVQSGNTIYF. Full variable domain (outside the CDR3, taken from reference TRBV5-1 and TRBJ1-3): KAGVTQTPRYLIKTRGQQVTLSCSPISGHRSVSWYQQTPGQGLQFLFEYFSETQRNKGNFPGRFSGRQFSNSRSEMNVSTLELGDSALYLCASSFSGVQSGNTIYFGEGSWLTVV.

The V and J genes are TRBV4-1 and TRBJ2-2; weak D call: TRBD1 (6 bases). Per germline, CDR1 MGHRA and CDR2 YSYEKL. Trimming took 4 bases from V and 0 from J, leaving 9 bases between them. The CDR3 is 15 amino acids. For the CDR3, the DNA is TGCGCCAGCAGCCCAGGGACAACGAACACCGGGGAGCTGTTTTTT. Translating it yields CASSPGTTNTGELFF.

For the CDR3, the DNA is TGTGCCAGCAACACCGGGACAGGGTTTAATGGCTACACCTTC. Its protein is CASNTGTGFNGYTF. The chain joins TRBV6-6 to TRBJ1-2; 9 bases align to TRBD1. Germline V CDR1 and CDR2: MNHNY, SVGAGI (reference sequence). This CDR3 has 14 residues. V shed 7 bases and J 6 bases; nucleotides not matched to a gene: 9.

The chain has TRBV3-1 (or the pseudogene TRBV3-2) and TRBJ1-2; 7 bases agree with TRBD1. Germline CDR1 LGHDT, CDR2 YNNKEL (reference sequence). The CDR3 is 16 amino acids. Unmatched junction bases numbered 9, after V lost 1 base and J lost 4 bases. The CDR3 reads CASSQGSTGKSYGYTF. The CDR3 DNA reads TGTGCCAGCAGCCAAGGGTCGACAGGGAAAAGCTATGGCTACACCTTC.

The chain combines TRBV28 with TRBJ1-6; D is ambiguous. The CDR3 loop spans 14 amino acids. CDR1 is MDHEN and CDR2 is SYDVKM in the germline V gene. Trimming left V 7 bases short and J 4 bases short, with 11 bases between. CDR3: CASNSGEYNSPLHF. CDR3 DNA sequence: TGTGCCAGCAATTCCGGGGAATATAATTCACCCCTCCACTTT.

The chain recombines TRBV29-1 with TRBJ2-1, with 16 bases matching TRBD2. The CDR3 consists of 16 residues. J gave up 0 bases and V 7 bases, and 3 bases lay outside the gene matches. CDR1 is SQVTM, CDR2 ANQGSEA, per germline. The CDR3 spells CSAGTSGRGSYNEQFF. CDR3 nucleotide sequence: TGCAGCGCCGGGACTAGCGGGAGGGGCTCCTACAATGAGCAGTTCTTC.

This clone was recorded once. V gene TRBV28 combines with J gene TRBJ1-5, with D possibly TRBD1 on 5 matching bases. The V end lost 8 bases, the J end lost 10 bases, and 18 bases lay between the germline ends. Germline V lookup: CDR1 MDHEN, CDR2 SYDVKM. The length of the CDR3 is 13 residues. Here the CDR3 reads CASQYMEGQPQHF. CDR3 nucleotide sequence: TGTGCCAGCCAATATATGGAGGGGCAACCCCAGCATTTT. The variable domain in full, with the rest retrieved from reference TRBV28 and TRBJ1-5, is DVKVTQSSRYLVKRTGEKVFLECVQDMDHENMFWYRQDPGLGLRLIYFSYDVKMKEKGDIPEGYSVSREKKERFSLILESASTNQTSMYLCASQYMEGQPQHFGDGTRLSIL.

The J gene is TRBJ2-3, the V gene TRBV9, with D possibly TRBD1 on 6 matching bases. V was cut by 3 bases and J by 3 bases, with 14 bases left in between. Germline V CDR1 and CDR2: SGDLS, YYNGEE. CDR3 size: 15 residues. The CDR3 coding sequence is TGTGCCAGCAGCGCCAGGGAGAGGGGGACAGATACGCAGTATTTT. Translating it yields CASSARERGTDTQYF.

The V gene is TRBV3-1 (or the pseudogene TRBV3-2), the J gene TRBJ1-2; D unclear. Trimming took 2 bases from V and 0 from J, leaving 10 bases between them. CDR1 is LGHDT and CDR2 is YNNKEL in the germline V gene (reference sequence). The CDR3 has 15 residues. CDR3 sequence: CASSQRDTSNYGYTF. The CDR3 DNA sequence: TGTGCCAGCAGCCAACGGGATACTTCTAACTATGGCTACACCTTC.

CDR3 loop: CASSLHRADSPLHF. The CDR3 nucleotides read TGTGCCAGCAGCTTACACAGGGCGGATTCACCCCTCCACTTT. The chain carries TRBV13 and TRBJ1-6; maybe TRBD1 (6 bases). Germline V lookup: CDR1 PRHDT, CDR2 FYEKMQ (reference sequence). V shed 2 bases and J shed 8 bases, with 10 bases lying between them. There are 14 residues in the CDR3.

The chain recombines TRBV11-3 with TRBJ2-3, with TRBD2 identical over 7 bases. In germline, CDR1 is SGHNT, CDR2 YENEEA. The CDR3 has 16 residues. Unmatched junction bases numbered 8, after V lost 3 bases and J lost 2 bases. CDR3 nucleotides: TGTGCCAGCAGCTTGGCCTTAGGACTAGACACAGATACGCAGTATTTT. This gives the protein CASSLALGLDTDTQYF.

This clone was counted between two and nine times. The rearrangement joins TRBV4-1 to TRBJ2-1, with 14 positions matching TRBD2. With V trimmed by 1 base and J by 5 bases, 4 bases remained unmatched. Germline V gene lookup returns CDR1 MGHRA and CDR2 YSYEKL. This CDR3 spans 17 amino acids. The CDR3 is CASSQGRLAGGDNEQFF. CDR3 DNA: TGCGCCAGCAGCCAAGGGAGACTAGCGGGAGGGGACAATGAGCAGTTCTTC.

The CDR3, as DNA: TGCGCCAGCAGCCAAGATCGAGACACTGAAGCTTTCTTT. This translates into CASSQDRDTEAFF. V and J are TRBV4-1 and TRBJ1-1; D ambiguous. CDR1 is MGHRA, CDR2 YSYEKL, per germline. V was shortened by 0 bases and J by 3 bases, with 5 bases between the two germline ends. CDR3 length: 13 residues.

V gene TRBV13 combines with J gene TRBJ2-7; 8 positions agree with TRBD2. Germline-derived CDR1 and CDR2 are PRHDT and FYEKMQ (reference sequence). After removal of 5 bases from V and 4 bases from J, the junction contained 7 bases not matched to a gene. The length of the CDR3 is 14 residues. The CDR3 sequence: CASSQTTSAYEQYF. CDR3 nucleotides: TGTGCCAGCAGCCAAACGACTAGCGCATACGAGCAGTACTTC.

This chain connects TRBV28 to TRBJ1-1; weak D call: TRBD1 (5 bases). Trimming cost V 6 bases and J 5 bases, with 13 bases left between them. This CDR3 spans 13 amino acids. Germline V gene data show CDR1 as MDHEN and CDR2 as SYDVKM. For the CDR3, the DNA is TGTGCCAGCAGCTCACCTGGGGCTACTGAAGCTTTCTTT. Protein: CASSSPGATEAFF.

This clone was counted only a few times. This chain connects TRBV27 to TRBJ1-4; weak D call: TRBD1 (6 bases). Germline CDR1 MNHEY, CDR2 SMNVEV (reference sequence). The V end was cut by 5 bases, the J end by 6 bases, with 16 bases between. The CDR3 has 15 residues. The DNA for the CDR3 is TGTGCCAGCAGTACCGCCGGGACACTGGATGAAAAACTGTTTTTT. This gives the protein CASSTAGTLDEKLFF. The whole variable domain, filled in from reference TRBV27 and TRBJ1-4, reads EAQVTQNPRYLITVTGKKLTVTCSQNMNHEYMSWYRQDPGLGLRQIYYSMNVEVTDKGDVPEGYKVSRKEKRNFPLILESPSPNQTSLYFCASSTAGTLDEKLFFGSGTQLSVL.

This chain uses TRBV18 with TRBJ2-2, with 8 bases identical to TRBD2. J lost 6 bases, V lost 1 base, and 13 bases had no gene match. This CDR3 comprises 18 residues. Germline CDR1 is KGHSH and CDR2 is LQKENI. CDR3 DNA sequence: TGTGCCAGCTCACCACTGTTGGCGGCGGGAGGACCCTCCGGGGAGCTGTTTTTT. Residues: CASSPLLAAGGPSGELFF.

The chain links TRBV11-3 to TRBJ2-7; D may be TRBD1 (6 bases). V was pared by 5 bases and J by 3 bases, with 14 bases between. CDR3 size: 14 residues. Germline loops: CDR1 SGHNT, CDR2 YENEEA. This CDR3 is CASSPRPDSYEQYF. In nucleotides, the CDR3 is TGTGCCAGCAGCCCCCGCCCGGACAGCTACGAGCAGTACTTC.

V usage is TRBV30 and J usage is TRBJ1-6; the D gene is possibly TRBD1 (5 bases). The CDR3 is 13 residues long. Germline lookup yields CDR1 GTSNPN and CDR2 SVGIG (reference sequence). Deletions cut 8 bases from V and 6 bases from J, with 14 bases between. CDR3: CALEAGGNSPLHF. The DNA for the CDR3 is TGTGCCCTAGAGGCGGGGGGTAATTCACCCCTCCACTTT.

The chain employs TRBV6-5 and TRBJ1-4, with D perhaps TRBD1 (5 bases). The germline V gene encodes CDR1 MNHEY and CDR2 SVGAGI. This CDR3 has 14 residues. The V end lost 4 bases, the J end lost 7 bases, and 13 bases lay between the germline ends. The CDR3 DNA is TGTGCCAGCAGTTTCGGCAGGGAGGGTGAAAAACTGTTTTTT. It encodes CASSFGREGEKLFF.